In this sample, the clone carrying this T cell receptor beta chain turned up a few times. The sample belongs to a study of blood T cell repertoires in COVID-19. Study at large: Sites in the United States, Italy and Spain provided acute and convalescent COVID-19 samples. From T cells, B-cell-depleted T cells, or PBMCs came the material, which was cDNA or gDNA.

In germline, CDR1 is MGHDK, CDR2 SYGVNS. The CDR3 loop spans 14 amino acids. The junction had 6 bases not matched to a gene; V was cut back by 4 bases and J by 4 bases. Original processing notes: The assay estimated nucleated cells by amplifying reference gene primers. Libraries were prepared by immunoSEQ multiplex PCR; TCRdb keeps only in-frame clonotypes and omits some of them. That table gives V, J and clone size, and the DNA gave D and trimming. This table holds around 220,000 clones, approximately 86% found once. Material for sequencing was peripheral blood. The chain combines TRBV25-1 with TRBJ2-7; 8 nucleotides align to TRBD1. This sequence was found in a man aged 18 to 30 with active or convalescent COVID-19. The CDR3 nucleotides are TGTGCCAGCAGTGGGGGGACAGGACCATACGAGCAGTACTTC. Encoded protein: CASSGGTGPYEQYF.